One sample yielded the 29 T cell receptor beta chains listed below, sequenced in a study of T cells in women clearing cervical HPV infection listed by TCRdb under 2018. Library creation used the immunoSEQ multiplex PCR assay. As stored in TCRdb, this immuneACCESS dataset retains in-frame rearrangements with V and J assigned. A fraction of the clones does not appear; measured against another copy, unresolved V genes explain less than half of the discrepancy, and the remainder lacks a known reason. This sample's table lists around 40,000 clones. The ten largest account for roughly 6% of the sample. The sample consisted of blood buffy coat. These receptors were taken from a woman aged 18 to 75 with a cervical HPV16 infection that either progressed to CIN3+ or cleared (not recorded which).

Comments on this clone: The read terminates 3 residues ahead of where the CDR3 ends, so the germline J gene completes it. In the same sample, other DNA sequences code for this CDR3. The chain combines TRBV10-3 with TRBJ1-3; TRBD1 agrees at 7 bases. This CDR3 contains 14 residues. Germline CDR1 reads ENHRY; CDR2 reads SYGVKD. The junction had 7 bases not matched to a gene; V was cut back by 7 bases and J by 4 bases. Here the CDR3 reads CAIKGAISGNTIYF. Incomplete CDR3 DNA: TGTGCCATCAAGGGGGCCATATCGGGAAACACC.

The CDR3 protein is CSARDSLGADTEAFF. The covered CDR3 bases are TGCAGTGCTAGAGATTCCCTGGGGGCGGATACTGAA. This rearrangement joins TRBV20-1 to TRBJ1-1, with a possible D match to TRBD1 (6 bases). The read falls 3 residues short of the CDR3 end, and the missing part is taken from the germline J gene. The CDR3 has 15 amino acids. V dropped 0 bases and J dropped 5 bases, with 16 bases sitting between them. The V gene's germline CDR1 is DFQATT and CDR2 SNEGSKA (reference sequence).

For this clone: The CDR3 is cut off 3 residues early in the read; its end comes from the germline J gene. The chain links TRBV29-1 to TRBJ2-7; D is perhaps TRBD2 (6 bases). Germline CDR1 is SQVTM and CDR2 is ANQGSEA. Trimming took off 6 bases at V and 1 base at J, with 16 bases between the two ends. This CDR3 has 14 residues. The CDR3 region is CSVRIGGGSYEQYF. The covered CDR3 bases are TGCAGCGTACGTATCGGGGGTGGATCCTACGAG.

As for this clone: Read coverage stops 3 residues before the CDR3 terminus; the germline J gene supplies the remainder. This chain connects TRBV19 to TRBJ1-6; tentatively, D is TRBD1 (5 bases). CDR3 length: 14 residues. Trimming removed 3 bases at V and 9 bases at J, with 12 bases between. CDR1 and CDR2 from the germline V gene are LNHDA and SQIVND (reference sequence). The sequenced part of the CDR3 DNA is TGTGCCAGTAGTATGTACAAGGGGATTTCACCC. Its protein is CASSMYKGISP. The entire CDR3 is CASSMYKGISPLHF.

A remark on this clone: The CDR3 end lies 3 residues beyond the end of the read and is filled in from the germline J gene. The V and J genes are TRBV19 and TRBJ2-3; D uncertain. Germline CDR1 LNHDA, CDR2 SQIVND (reference sequence). V lost 5 bases and J 4 bases, leaving 16 bases between the germline ends. This CDR3 is 15 amino acids long. CDR3 bases read: TGTGCCAGTAGTGTCGGTACCCTGTTTGCAGATACG. Residues: CASSVGTLFADT. The complete CDR3 reads CASSVGTLFADTQYF.

A word on this clone: With the read ending 3 residues before the CDR3 end, the germline J gene is used to fill in that end. The chain uses TRBV6-2 or TRBV6-3 and TRBJ1-1; possible D gene TRBD1, 5 bases. Per germline, CDR1 MNHEY and CDR2 SVGEGT. V gave up 6 bases and J gave up 0 bases, with 14 bases separating them. CDR3 length equals 15 residues. Partial CDR3 DNA: TGTGCCAGCAGACGATTTGACAGCCTGAACACTGAA. It is translated as CASRRFDSLNTE. The complete CDR3 reads CASRRFDSLNTEAFF.

Points on this clone: The missing CDR3 end, 3 residues past where the read stops, is filled in from the germline J gene. The V gene is TRBV19, the J gene TRBJ2-4, with 9 bases lining up with TRBD1. CDR3 length: 14 amino acids. Per germline, CDR1 LNHDA and CDR2 SQIVND (reference sequence). The CDR3 bases that were read are TGTGCCAGTAGTGGACAGGGGCCCAACTATGGT. Amino acid sequence: CASSGQGPNYG. The whole CDR3 reads CASSGQGPNYGQYF. The full variable domain, its missing parts supplied by reference TRBV19 and TRBJ2-4, is DGGITQSPKYLFRKEGQNVTLSCEQNLNHDAMYWYRQDPGQGLRLIYYSQIVNDFQKGDIAEGYSVSREKKESFPLTVTSAQKNPTAFYLCASSGQGPNYGQYFGAGTRLSVL.

CDR3 region: CASSFENYGQYF. CDR3 bases read: TGTGCCAGCAGCTTCGAGAACTATGGT. The chain employs TRBV7-2 and TRBJ2-4; D ambiguous. The read halts 3 residues ahead of the CDR3 end, with the missing end drawn from the germline J gene. The CDR3 totals 12 residues. Germline V gene lookup returns CDR1 SGHTA and CDR2 FQGNSA. The entire variable domain, with the rest obtained from reference TRBV7-2 and TRBJ2-4, is as follows: GAGVSQSPSNKVTEKGKDVELRCDPISGHTALYWYRQSLGQGLEFLIYFQGNSAPDKSGLPSDRFSAERTGGSVSTLTIQRTQQEDSAVYLCASSFENYGQYFGAGTRLSVL.

This clone registers large (0.1 to 1%) by frequency. The CDR3 end lies 3 residues beyond the end of the read and is filled in from the germline J gene. V is TRBV4-1 and J is TRBJ2-3, with a weak D call TRBD1 (6 bases). Trimming pared 4 bases from V and 1 base from J, leaving 15 bases between. The CDR3 is 16 residues long. In germline, CDR1 is MGHRA, CDR2 YSYEKL. CDR3 loop: CASSPLRGEGTDTQYF. CDR3 bases read: TGCGCCAGCAGCCCCCTCAGGGGTGAGGGCACAGATACG.

Note on this clone: The read terminates 3 residues before the CDR3 end, so the remaining end is supplied by the germline J gene. This chain joins TRBV19 and TRBJ2-2; perhaps TRBD1 as D (6 bases). The CDR3 has 13 residues. CDR1 is LNHDA and CDR2 is SQIVND in the germline V gene (reference sequence). Here the CDR3 reads CASGDKGNEKLFF. CDR3 bases read: TGTGCCAGCGGGGACAAGGGAAATGAAAAG.

Comment on this clone: The read ends 3 residues shy of where the CDR3 ends; the end is completed using the germline J gene. V is TRBV29-1 and J is TRBJ1-5, with a possible D match to TRBD1 (5 bases). This CDR3 contains 13 residues. The V gene lost 3 bases and the J gene lost 4 bases, with 10 bases spanning the gap. Germline loops: CDR1 SQVTM, CDR2 ANQGSEA. The covered CDR3 bases are TGCAGCGTTGAGGTAGGGGAAAATCAGCCC. Translated, it gives CSVEVGENQP. The complete CDR3 reads CSVEVGENQPQHF.

Turning to this clone: The read ends 3 residues early relative to the CDR3; the germline J gene fills the gap. The chain is built from TRBV19 and TRBJ2-1, with TRBD1 identical over 9 bases. V lost 3 bases and J lost 5; bases outside the gene matches: 5. CDR1 and CDR2 (germline): LNHDA, SQIVND (reference sequence). The CDR3 contains 15 residues. This CDR3 is CASSIGQGLDNEQFF. CDR3 DNA, as far as it was read: TGTGCCAGTAGTATCGGACAGGGGCTGGACAATGAG.

On this clone: The sequenced fragment ends 3 residues before the CDR3 boundary, so the rest is inferred from the germline J gene. This chain joins TRBV19 and TRBJ1-1, with 7 bases lining up with TRBD1. The V gene's germline CDR1 is LNHDA and CDR2 SQIVND (reference sequence). The CDR3 runs 12 residues. The sequenced CDR3 bases are TGTGCCAGTAAAGGACAGGTAATGGCA. Translated: CASKGQVMA. The entire CDR3 protein is CASKGQVMAAFF.

Details on this clone: The read gets to within 3 residues of the CDR3 end, and the germline J gene fills in the rest. This chain connects TRBV2 to TRBJ2-2, with D possibly being TRBD1 (5 bases). Germline lookup yields CDR1 SNHLY and CDR2 FYNNEI. This CDR3 has 15 residues. CDR3 DNA, as far as it was read: TGTGCCAGCACCGCTTGGGGCGGAGAAAATGAAAAG. This encodes CASTAWGGENEK. The complete CDR3 sequence is CASTAWGGENEKLFF.

Note on this clone: The read terminates 3 residues before the CDR3 end, so the remaining end is supplied by the germline J gene. The V and J genes are TRBV7-2 and TRBJ1-2, with D perhaps TRBD1 (6 bases). The ends were cut back, 5 bases at V and 4 bases at J, with 14 bases in the middle. Per germline, CDR1 SGHTA and CDR2 FQGNSA. The CDR3 consists of 14 residues. The CDR3 sequence: CASSQRGGFYGYTF. CDR3 bases read: TGTGCCAGCAGCCAAAGGGGGGGTTTCTATGGC.

Concerning this clone itself: The read stops 3 residues short of the end of the CDR3; the missing end is completed from the germline J gene. The rearrangement uses TRBV6-2 or TRBV6-3 and TRBJ1-2, with TRBD1 as a possible D gene (5 bases). The germline CDR1 and CDR2 sequences are MNHEY and SVGEGT. The CDR3 length is 14 residues. CDR3 sequence reads: CASSYSRPGEGYTF. The CDR3 DNA, read in part, is TGTGCCAGCAGTTACTCGAGGCCGGGGGAAGGC.

With regard to this clone: The CDR3 end is not reached by the read, which stops 3 residues before it; the germline J gene fills it in. V usage is TRBV6-2 or TRBV6-3 and J usage is TRBJ2-5; TRBD1 matches at 7 bases. The CDR3 contains 16 residues. V was clipped by 7 bases and J by 3 bases; unmatched bases: 14. Germline values: CDR1 MNHEY, CDR2 SVGEGT. The part of the CDR3 DNA that was read is TGTGCCAGCAACCCCAATCCGGGACAGAGAAAAGAGACC. Its protein product is CASNPNPGQRKET. In full, the CDR3 is CASNPNPGQRKETQYF.

The CDR3 sequence is CASKTGTVGETQYF. The DNA read from the CDR3 is TGTGCCAGCAAAACCGGGACAGTGGGAGAGACC. This sequence joins TRBV2 and TRBJ2-5, with 7 bases that match TRBD1. Read sequence stops 3 residues before the CDR3 end, and the germline J gene provides the missing end. The CDR3 runs to 14 residues. In germline, CDR1 is SNHLY, CDR2 FYNNEI. V lost 7 bases and J lost 4; bases outside the gene matches: 9.

Comment on this clone: The CDR3 end falls 3 residues outside the read, so it is completed with the germline J gene. V gene TRBV7-6 combines with J gene TRBJ1-6; no firm D call. This CDR3 spans 14 amino acids. V lost 5 bases and J lost 7, with 12 bases in between. The V gene's germline CDR1 is SGHVS and CDR2 FNYEAQ. The CDR3 sequence is CASSPQELNSPLHF. The DNA read from the CDR3 is TGTGCCAGCAGCCCCCAGGAATTGAATTCACCC.

For this clone: With the read ending 3 residues before the CDR3 end, the germline J gene is used to fill in that end. The rearrangement uses TRBV5-1 and TRBJ2-3, with TRBD2 matching 7 bases. Germline CDR1 and CDR2: SGHRS and YFSETQ. This CDR3 comprises 16 residues. With 4 bases clipped from V and 1 base from J, the junction kept 9 bases outside the gene matches. Partial CDR3 DNA: TGCGCCAGCAGCCAAGAATTGGCGGGGGGCACAGATACG. Its translation is CASSQELAGGTDT. Given in full, the CDR3 is CASSQELAGGTDTQYF.

With respect to this clone: The read halts 3 residues ahead of the CDR3 end, with the missing end drawn from the germline J gene. The chain is built from TRBV7-9 and TRBJ2-3, with TRBD1 matching over 8 bases. Germline V CDR1 and CDR2: SEHNR, FQNEAQ (reference sequence). The CDR3 runs to 13 residues. The CDR3 bases that were read are TGTGCCAGCGAACAGGGGGAAGGAGAGACG. Its protein is CASEQGEGET. The entire CDR3 reads CASEQGEGETQYF. Based on the CDR3 plus reference TRBV7-9 and TRBJ2-3, the full variable domain is DTGVSQNPRHKITKRGQNVTFRCDPISEHNRLYWYRQTLGQGPEFLTYFQNEAQLEKSRLLSDRFSAERPKGSFSTLEIQRTEQGDSAMYLCASEQGEGETQYFGPGTRLTVL.

Regarding this clone: The CDR3 end is not reached by the read, which stops 3 residues before it; the germline J gene fills it in. V usage is TRBV20-1 and J usage is TRBJ1-1; D remains unclear. The CDR3 length is 11 residues. Trimming left V 4 bases short and J 7 bases short, with 10 bases between. CDR1 DFQATT and CDR2 SNEGSKA come from the germline V gene (reference sequence). The CDR3 bases that were read are TGCAGTGCTAACAAATACCGTGAA. As protein: CSANKYRE. The entire CDR3 sequence reads CSANKYREAFF.

About this clone: Coverage ceases 3 residues before the CDR3 finishes, and the germline J gene fills in the end. The chain joins TRBV5-1 to TRBJ2-7; 8 nucleotides match TRBD1. V shed 1 base, J shed 3 bases, and the junction held 3 bases outside the gene matches. From germline, CDR1 is SGHRS and CDR2 YFSETQ. The CDR3 has 14 amino acids. CDR3 DNA (partial): TGCGCCAGCAGCTTGTCGGGACAGGTCTACGAG. Translation gives CASSLSGQVYE. The entire CDR3 reads CASSLSGQVYEQYF.

As to this clone: The read terminates 3 residues before the CDR3 end, so the remaining end is supplied by the germline J gene. The chain uses TRBV7-2 and TRBJ2-7, with TRBD2 matching 7 bases. Germline CDR1 is SGHTA and CDR2 is FQGNSA. Trimming removed 4 bases from V and 5 bases from J; junction bases left unmatched: 2. The CDR3 is 12 amino acids. CDR3 residues: CASSWGGNEQYF. The CDR3 DNA, read in part, is TGTGCCAGCAGCTGGGGGGGGAACGAG.

The DNA read from the CDR3 is TGTGCCAGCAGTGACGCGGGTCAGCCG. Amino acids: CASSDAGQP. Given in full, the CDR3 is CASSDAGQPQYF. The chain carries TRBV6-1 and TRBJ2-3; TRBD2 is a possible D gene (5 bases). The read ends 3 residues shy of where the CDR3 ends; the end is completed using the germline J gene. The CDR3 totals 12 residues. Germline V gene data show CDR1 as MNHNS and CDR2 as SASEGT.

Points on this clone: The CDR3 is cut off 3 residues early in the read; its end comes from the germline J gene. The chain is built from TRBV19 and TRBJ1-5; 7 nucleotides match TRBD1. With V trimmed by 5 bases and J by 6 bases, 4 bases remained unmatched. CDR1 and CDR2 from the germline V gene are LNHDA and SQIVND (reference sequence). This CDR3 contains 13 residues. CDR3 amino acids: CASSENRGQPQHF. CDR3 bases read: TGTGCCAGTAGTGAAAACAGGGGTCAGCCC.

Turning to this clone: The read ends 3 residues shy of where the CDR3 ends; the end is completed using the germline J gene. The genes are TRBV5-6 and TRBJ1-6; 7 nucleotides match TRBD1. After removal of 9 bases from V and 5 bases from J, the junction contained 5 bases not matched to a gene. The CDR3 covers 13 residues. Germline assignment: CDR1 SGHDT and CDR2 YYEEEE. CDR3 protein: CATGQDNNSPLHF. The sequenced part of the CDR3 DNA is TGTGCCACCGGACAGGACAATAATTCACCC.

In the case of this clone: The CDR3 end falls 3 residues outside the read, so it is completed with the germline J gene. The J gene is TRBJ2-7, the V gene TRBV4-1, with D possibly TRBD2 on 6 matching bases. The germline V gene has CDR1 MGHRA and CDR2 YSYEKL. The ends were cut back, 6 bases at V and 4 bases at J, with 22 bases in the middle. The CDR3 length is 16 residues. Incomplete CDR3 DNA: TGCGCCAGCAGACCCGATACTAGCCTCCCGTTGTACGAG. As protein: CASRPDTSLPLYE. The CDR3 in full is CASRPDTSLPLYEQYF.

As to this clone: The CDR3 end falls 3 residues outside the read, so it is completed with the germline J gene. The rearrangement links TRBV2 to TRBJ2-7; perhaps TRBD1 as D (6 bases). The CDR3 covers 12 residues. The V and J ends lost 11 bases and 0 bases respectively, with 11 bases between them. The germline CDR1 and CDR2 sequences are SNHLY and FYNNEI. The part of the CDR3 DNA that was read is TGTGCCGGCGGACAGAGCTCCTACGAG. Its protein is CAGGQSSYE. The full CDR3 is CAGGQSSYEQYF.